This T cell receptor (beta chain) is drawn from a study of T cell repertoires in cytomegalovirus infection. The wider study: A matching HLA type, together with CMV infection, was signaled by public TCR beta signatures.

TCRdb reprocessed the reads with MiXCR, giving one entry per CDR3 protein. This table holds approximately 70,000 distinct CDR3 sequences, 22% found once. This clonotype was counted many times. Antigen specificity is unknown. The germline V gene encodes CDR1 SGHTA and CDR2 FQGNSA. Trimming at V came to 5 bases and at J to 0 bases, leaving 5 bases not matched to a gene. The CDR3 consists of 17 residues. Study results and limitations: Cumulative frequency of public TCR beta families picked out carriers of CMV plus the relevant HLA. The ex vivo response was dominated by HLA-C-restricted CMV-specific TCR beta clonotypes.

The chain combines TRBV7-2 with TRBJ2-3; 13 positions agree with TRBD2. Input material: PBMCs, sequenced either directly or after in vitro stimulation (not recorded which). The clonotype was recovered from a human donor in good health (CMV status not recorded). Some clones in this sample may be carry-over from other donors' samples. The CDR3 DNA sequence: TGTGCCAGCAGCGTGGGACTAGCGGGAACTAGCACAGATACGCAGTATTTT. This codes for CASSVGLAGTSTDTQYF.